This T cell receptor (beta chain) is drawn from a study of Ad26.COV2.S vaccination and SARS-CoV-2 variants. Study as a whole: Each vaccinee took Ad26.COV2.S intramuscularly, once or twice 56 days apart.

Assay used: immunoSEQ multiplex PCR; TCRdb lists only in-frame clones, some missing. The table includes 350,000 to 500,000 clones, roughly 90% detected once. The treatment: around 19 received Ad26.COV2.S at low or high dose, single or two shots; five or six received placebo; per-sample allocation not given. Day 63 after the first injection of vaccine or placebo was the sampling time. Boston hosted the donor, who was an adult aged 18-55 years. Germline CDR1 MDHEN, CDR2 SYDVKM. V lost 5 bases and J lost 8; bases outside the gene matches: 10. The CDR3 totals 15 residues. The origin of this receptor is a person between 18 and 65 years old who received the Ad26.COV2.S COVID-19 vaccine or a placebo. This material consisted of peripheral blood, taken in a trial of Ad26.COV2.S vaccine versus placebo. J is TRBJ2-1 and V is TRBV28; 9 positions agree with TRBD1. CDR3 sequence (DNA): TGTGCCAGCAGTCTCCCCGGACAGGGGAAATATGAGCAGTTCTTC. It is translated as CASSLPGQGKYEQFF.